This TCR beta chain was observed in a study of T-cell reconstitution after alpha-beta-depleted transplantation in children. Unique molecular identifiers were incorporated during preparation of the TCRbeta library. TCRdb itself ran the PCR reads through MiXCR, one entry per CDR3 protein. The profile shows about 500,000 distinct CDR3 sequences, approximately 32% of them singletons. The CDR3 has 17 amino acids. The germline CDR1 and CDR2 sequences are ENHRY and SYGVKD. V dropped 4 bases and J dropped 8; count of bases not matched to a gene: 17. This clonotype was found once. The TCR was taken from a human donor who donated a stem cell graft to a child with aplastic anemia. The material sequenced was PBMCs from the stem cell graft donor, taken from the stem cell graft. The chain combines TRBV10-3 with TRBJ1-2; 9 bases line up with TRBD1. CDR3 region: CAISGSFQTGGSRGYTF. In DNA, the CDR3 is TGTGCCATCAGTGGATCCTTTCAGACAGGGGGTTCTAGGGGCTACACCTTC.